Sequencing of this TCR beta chain was carried out in a study of shared clonotypes between healthy human individuals. In the study overall: Contributing individuals were a couple of females and a few males aged 18 to 49.

Assay execution took place at the deep level. TCRdb's copy holds only in-frame clones and misses some; the assay was immunoSEQ multiplex PCR. In the table there are around 500,000 clones, around three quarters of which are singletons. This sequence originates from a woman aged 40-49 years in good health. Some clones in this sample may be carry-over from other donors' samples. Sequencing used PBMCs.

The CDR3 DNA follows: TGTGCCAGCAGGGGCCGGGACAGGGCATTCTACGAGCAGTACTTC. Translating it yields CASRGRDRAFYEQYF. The gene calls are TRBV28 and TRBJ2-5; 9 positions agree with TRBD1. The DNA end favors TRBJ2-7, so the J call may be wrong. The germline V gene encodes CDR1 MDHEN and CDR2 SYDVKM. The CDR3 loop spans 15 amino acids.